These 2 T cell receptor beta chains originate from one sample sequenced in a study of blood T cell repertoires in COVID-19. This table comes from immunoSEQ multiplex PCR, and its TCRdb copy is limited to in-frame clones, with some not included. The sample includes 90,000 to 130,000 clones, 80% to 90% of them seen just once. Material for sequencing was peripheral blood. All receptors derive from a woman in her sixties with acute or convalescent COVID-19.

The chain recombines TRBV19 with TRBJ2-2; TRBD2 is a possible D gene (5 bases). The CDR3 spans 15 residues. CDR1 and CDR2 (germline): LNHDA, SQIVND (reference sequence). The V gene lost 7 bases and the J gene lost 3 bases, with 15 bases spanning the gap. The CDR3 DNA reads as TGTGCCAGTATGACCAATAGCGAGGACACCGGGGAGCTGTTTTTT. This codes for CASMTNSEDTGELFF.

This chain connects TRBV11-3 to TRBJ1-2; 11 nucleotides line up with TRBD1. Losses at the gene ends were 5 bases for V and 14 bases for J; bases not matched to a gene: 10. The CDR3 sequence is 13 residues long. Germline lookup yields CDR1 SGHNT and CDR2 YENEEA. CDR3 nucleotides: TGTGCCAGCAGCCAGGACAGGGGGCTAGTGGGAACCTTC. This translates into CASSQDRGLVGTF.